Listed below are T cell receptor beta chains from one sample, sequenced in a study of cytomegalovirus exposure and HLA in healthy donors. The method was immunoSEQ multiplex PCR; TCRdb's version includes in-frame clones alone and lacks a portion of them. The table has approximately 270,000 clones, around 90% seen once. The sample comprised PBMCs. Every receptor here comes from a woman aged 18-35 years in good health and CMV-seronegative. Each CDR3 is given with its conserved first and last residue. Fields, in order: V gene, J gene, clone size, CDR3 protein. Not every row has a clone size; where given, it reads once, few, many or a size class.

V gene: TRBV5-4
J gene: TRBJ2-1
clone size: -
CDR3 protein: CASSYGRGRDNEQFF

V gene: TRBV4-3
J gene: TRBJ1-2
clone size: -
CDR3 protein: CASSQGEDSYGYTF

V gene: TRBV7-9
J gene: TRBJ1-1
clone size: few
CDR3 protein: CASSLQENTEAFF

V gene: TRBV28
J gene: TRBJ1-1
clone size: -
CDR3 protein: CASSLNLAGQEAFF

V gene: TRBV6-4
J gene: TRBJ2-3
clone size: few
CDR3 protein: CASSEASETDTQYF

V gene: TRBV5-1
J gene: TRBJ2-1
clone size: -
CDR3 protein: CASSFDETPYDNEQFF

V gene: TRBV28
J gene: TRBJ2-3
clone size: -
CDR3 protein: CASSLINYLRTDTQYF

V gene: TRBV27
J gene: TRBJ2-7
clone size: once
CDR3 protein: CASRIEQAWVYEQYF

V gene: TRBV7-2
J gene: TRBJ2-7
clone size: -
CDR3 protein: CASSLDGTSYEQYF

V gene: TRBV7-2
J gene: TRBJ1-2
clone size: -
CDR3 protein: CASSLARDRGNYGYTF

V gene: TRBV5-4
J gene: TRBJ2-6
clone size: -
CDR3 protein: CASKPGQGNGANVLTF

V gene: TRBV4-3
J gene: TRBJ1-3
clone size: -
CDR3 protein: CASSGLGGSSGNTIYF

V gene: TRBV28
J gene: TRBJ1-4
clone size: -
CDR3 protein: CASTSTGEGEKLFF

V gene: TRBV27
J gene: TRBJ1-1
clone size: -
CDR3 protein: CASSPSPSEAFF

V gene: TRBV11-2
J gene: TRBJ2-3
clone size: -
CDR3 protein: CASSPRLAGGPPDTQYF

V gene: TRBV15
J gene: TRBJ2-1
clone size: once
CDR3 protein: CATSRWTGSTYNEQFF

V gene: TRBV30
J gene: TRBJ2-1
clone size: -
CDR3 protein: CAWRASGGAGNEQFF

V gene: TRBV2
J gene: TRBJ1-2
clone size: -
CDR3 protein: CASSESQRDGYTF

V gene: TRBV5-1
J gene: TRBJ1-3
clone size: -
CDR3 protein: CASSTGEDRSAGNTIYF

V gene: TRBV28
J gene: TRBJ2-5
clone size: -
CDR3 protein: CASSISGTGQETQYF

V gene: TRBV4-3
J gene: TRBJ2-7
clone size: -
CDR3 protein: CASSPRQGAYEQYF

V gene: TRBV28
J gene: TRBJ1-1
clone size: -
CDR3 protein: CASSLYDRNTEAFF

V gene: TRBV2
J gene: TRBJ2-5
clone size: -
CDR3 protein: CASRRLAGEETQYF

V gene: TRBV29-1
J gene: TRBJ2-2
clone size: -
CDR3 protein: CSVEGLAGGGGELFF

V gene: TRBV27
J gene: TRBJ1-1
clone size: -
CDR3 protein: CASSFPGAFGAEAFF

V gene: TRBV7-9
J gene: TRBJ1-6
clone size: -
CDR3 protein: CASSSPSPSHNSPLHF

V gene: TRBV19
J gene: TRBJ2-7
clone size: once
CDR3 protein: CASSIDRGPYEQYF

V gene: TRBV5-1
J gene: TRBJ1-4
clone size: -
CDR3 protein: CASSPRGILATNEKLFF

V gene: TRBV5-8
J gene: TRBJ2-5
clone size: -
CDR3 protein: CASSSGTPPGETQYF

V gene: TRBV9
J gene: TRBJ2-5
clone size: -
CDR3 protein: CASSLRTSGGMETQYF

V gene: TRBV7-2
J gene: TRBJ1-5
clone size: -
CDR3 protein: CASSYQGDQPQHF

V gene: TRBV5-1
J gene: TRBJ2-1
clone size: -
CDR3 protein: CASSLGDTEFNEQFF

V gene: TRBV5-1
J gene: TRBJ1-4
clone size: -
CDR3 protein: CASSLAQGAREKLFF

V gene: TRBV6-1
J gene: TRBJ1-5
clone size: -
CDR3 protein: CASSEAPHSNQPQHF

V gene: TRBV4-1
J gene: TRBJ2-3
clone size: -
CDR3 protein: CASSQGGGTDTQYF

V gene: TRBV4-1
J gene: TRBJ2-1
clone size: -
CDR3 protein: CASSQGTGTSYNEQFF

V gene: TRBV5-6
J gene: TRBJ1-4
clone size: -
CDR3 protein: CASSSVRGAYEKLFF

V gene: TRBV6-5
J gene: TRBJ2-3
clone size: -
CDR3 protein: CASSSGLAGRDTQYF

V gene: TRBV4-1
J gene: TRBJ1-5
clone size: -
CDR3 protein: CASSQDVGQPQHF

V gene: TRBV25-1
J gene: TRBJ1-2
clone size: -
CDR3 protein: CASSEPGPGTGEKGYTF

V gene: TRBV7-9
J gene: TRBJ2-1
clone size: -
CDR3 protein: CASSPDRTDNEQFF

V gene: TRBV9
J gene: TRBJ1-1
clone size: -
CDR3 protein: CASSLEGHQNTEAFF

V gene: TRBV7-9
J gene: TRBJ2-1
clone size: -
CDR3 protein: CASSSPGYNEQFF

V gene: TRBV4-3
J gene: TRBJ2-2
clone size: -
CDR3 protein: CASSQADRVGTGELFF

V gene: TRBV5-1
J gene: TRBJ2-3
clone size: -
CDR3 protein: CASRRSPSTDTQYF

V gene: TRBV7-9
J gene: TRBJ1-3
clone size: -
CDR3 protein: CASSFPESSGNTIYF

V gene: TRBV4-3
J gene: TRBJ1-3
clone size: few
CDR3 protein: CASSQERGNTIYF

V gene: TRBV7-9
J gene: TRBJ1-1
clone size: -
CDR3 protein: CASSLGPDRMNTEAFF

V gene: TRBV6-1
J gene: TRBJ2-5
clone size: -
CDR3 protein: CAHQGLDQETQYF

V gene: TRBV6-6
J gene: TRBJ1-5
clone size: once
CDR3 protein: CATQGTYSNQPQHF

V gene: TRBV4-3
J gene: TRBJ1-2
clone size: -
CDR3 protein: CASSQVKRQGMGANYGYTF

V gene: TRBV5-1
J gene: TRBJ2-7
clone size: -
CDR3 protein: CASSLAVAYEQYF

V gene: TRBV28
J gene: TRBJ1-5
clone size: -
CDR3 protein: CASSPGTGGQPQHF

V gene: TRBV30
J gene: TRBJ1-1
clone size: few
CDR3 protein: CACTRGGVGTEAFF